These T cell receptor beta chains were read from a single sample in a study of OX40 agonist ivuxolimab in advanced cancers. TCRdb's copy holds only in-frame clones and misses some; the assay was immunoSEQ multiplex PCR. The table has about 47,000 clones, 84% seen once. The source material was CD4+ or CD8+ T cells sorted from blood, sampled in a trial of the OX40 agonist ivuxolimab. The receptor set was obtained from an adult with an advanced solid tumor such as melanoma, head and neck, liver or kidney cancer. The CDR3 runs from the conserved cysteine through the conserved F or W.

>TRBJ1-2|TRBV14
CASSQYAGTAYGYTF
>TRBJ2-2|TRBV7-6
CASSFGGINTGELFF
>TRBJ2-1|TRBV6-5
CASSSGLAAYNEQFF
>TRBJ2-7|TRBV4-2
CASSQDLELAGGEQYF
>TRBJ2-1|TRBV6-4
CASSDSSGSYNEQFF
>TRBJ2-1|TRBV27
CASIPPRTSGSNEQFF
>TRBJ2-7|TRBV7-9
CASSPSGTGTYEQYF
>TRBJ2-1|TRBV7-9
CASNPLTGSSYNEQFF
>TRBJ2-5|TRBV4-1
CASSQEVGGTETQYF
>TRBJ2-7|TRBV15
CATSSALGQGPYEQYF
>TRBJ2-1|TRBV2
CASSLGTGSSYNEQFF
>TRBJ1-1|TRBV5-1
CASSFTRDSTLNTEAFF
>TRBJ1-2|TRBV27
CASSLGARANYGYTF
>TRBJ2-5|TRBV27
CASRLRLAGGEETQYF
>TRBJ2-5|TRBV7-7
CASSTTRGWGETQYF
>TRBJ1-5|TRBV19
CASSMGSDSNQPQHF
>TRBJ2-1|TRBV9
CASSGGQGIGGNEQFF
>TRBJ1-1|TRBV9
CASSVVGQMSNTEAFF
>TRBJ2-7|TRBV11-2
CASSPYSGPPKDEQYF
>TRBJ2-7|TRBV5-4
CASSLITGTGYEQYF
>TRBJ1-4|TRBV5-1
CASSLGGEKLFF
>TRBJ1-5|TRBV28
CASSIRQGNQPQHF
>TRBJ1-1|TRBV27
CASRGGVNTEAFF
>TRBJ1-1|TRBV4-1
CASSQERGTEAFF
>TRBJ1-1|TRBV5-1
CASSLAGSEAFF
>TRBJ2-7|TRBV29-1
CSVSPQGQGSYEQYF
>TRBJ2-1|TRBV28
CASSKFVDEQFF
>TRBJ2-7|TRBV27
CASSPGTGLYF
>TRBJ2-7|TRBV5-4
CASHPGQGYEQYF
>TRBJ2-7|TRBV6-4
CARIPNAPRWKVIYEQYF
>TRBJ2-2|TRBV7-2
CASSERLAGGQTNTGELFF
>TRBJ2-7|TRBV28
CASTRRGVEQYF
>TRBJ1-2|TRBV30
CAWQGKNSNYGYTF
>TRBJ2-5|TRBV27
CASTQQWGSETQYF
>TRBJ2-1|TRBV29-1
CSVETGTREKSSYNEQFF
>TRBJ2-1|TRBV27
CASSLGGSYNEQFF
>TRBJ2-1|TRBV7-9
CASSPRGDNEQFF
>TRBJ1-5|TRBV4-1
CASSPATQVQPQHF
>TRBJ1-1|TRBV19
CASTLTGGNTEAFF
>TRBJ1-2|TRBV14
CASSQEEILGQNYGYTF
>TRBJ1-5|TRBV13
CASSLGGEMTQHF
>TRBJ1-2|TRBV7-7
CASSSSGAAYGYTF
>TRBJ1-2|TRBV27
CASSSAPPGAYGYTF
>TRBJ2-3|TRBV28
CASSFEDPPTDTQYF
>TRBJ1-2|TRBV25-1
CASSEYFPLDRGLGGYTF
>TRBJ1-4|TRBV27
CASSLGQGEKLFF
>TRBJ2-3|TRBV13
CASSWTGLALVDTQYF
>TRBJ1-5|TRBV5-1
CASSVNDPYNQPQHF
>TRBJ1-2|TRBV27
CASSLYSGANYGYTF
>TRBJ2-2|TRBV7-9
CASSAGLASDTGELFF
>TRBJ1-5|TRBV4-1
CASSQGEGSNQPQHF
>TRBJ2-1|TRBV7-3
CASSLGDNEQFF
>TRBJ1-1|TRBV5-1
CASREYFGEAFF
>TRBJ2-3|TRBV9
CASSGLIGTGLYSTDTQYF
>TRBJ2-2|TRBV7-2
CASSLYGGSFTGELFF